This entry lists 4 T cell receptor beta chains sequenced from one sample in a study of cytomegalovirus exposure and HLA in healthy donors. The PCR had 60 Vbeta and 13 Jbeta primers. Produced via immunoSEQ multiplex PCR; TCRdb's table is partial and in-frame only. Counted here are 170,000 or so clones, approximately 84% occurring once; the ten biggest clones make up around 4.8%. The sample taken for sequencing was PBMCs. The receptor source for this set is a girl aged 10-17 years in good health and CMV-seropositive.

The chain links TRBV30 to TRBJ1-2, with a weak D call TRBD1 (6 bases). Germline lookup yields CDR1 GTSNPN and CDR2 SVGIG (reference sequence). The CDR3 covers 11 residues. V lost 8 bases, J lost 5 bases, and 12 bases lay in between. CDR3 loop: CAQRGGYGYTF. CDR3 nucleotides: TGTGCCCAGAGAGGGGGTTATGGCTACACCTTC. Using reference TRBV30 and TRBJ1-2 for the parts outside the CDR3, the full variable domain is SQTIHQWPATLVQPVGSPLSLECTVEGTSNPNLYWYRQAAGRGLQLLFYSVGIGQISSEVPQNLSASRPQDRQFILSSKKLLLSDSGFYLCAQRGGYGYTFGSGTRLTVV.

The rearrangement joins TRBV18 to TRBJ2-7; perhaps TRBD1 as D (6 bases). V was shortened by 3 bases and J by 4 bases, with 19 bases between the two germline ends. The CDR3 runs to 16 residues. CDR1 and CDR2 (germline): KGHSH, LQKENI. The CDR3 loop is CASSPLDSPSLYEQYF. DNA for the CDR3: TGTGCCAGCTCACCCTTGGACAGCCCGTCCTTATACGAGCAGTACTTC. The whole variable domain, filled in from reference TRBV18 and TRBJ2-7, reads NAGVMQNPRHLVRRRGQEARLRCSPMKGHSHVYWYRQLPEEGLKFMVYLQKENIIDESGMPKERFSAEFPKEGPSILRIQQVVRGDSAAYFCASSPLDSPSLYEQYFGPGTRLTVT.

The chain is built from TRBV7-3 and TRBJ1-1; TRBD1 aligns across 9 bases. CDR1 and CDR2 from the germline V gene are SGHTA and FQGTGA. J lost 3 bases, V lost 5 bases, and 7 bases had no gene match. The CDR3 covers 15 residues. CDR3 loop: CASSPGTGLDTEAFF. Here the CDR3 DNA reads TGTGCCAGCAGCCCCGGGACAGGGCTTGACACTGAAGCTTTCTTT.

This clone was counted a few times. This chain connects TRBV5-1 to TRBJ2-5; 8 bases are shared with TRBD2. Germline values: CDR1 SGHRS, CDR2 YFSETQ. The CDR3 totals 16 residues. The ends lost 0 bases at V and 2 bases at J; junction bases unmatched: 6. CDR3 protein: CASSLVTSVSQETQYF. The CDR3 coding sequence is TGCGCCAGCAGCTTGGTGACTAGCGTATCACAAGAGACCCAGTACTTC.